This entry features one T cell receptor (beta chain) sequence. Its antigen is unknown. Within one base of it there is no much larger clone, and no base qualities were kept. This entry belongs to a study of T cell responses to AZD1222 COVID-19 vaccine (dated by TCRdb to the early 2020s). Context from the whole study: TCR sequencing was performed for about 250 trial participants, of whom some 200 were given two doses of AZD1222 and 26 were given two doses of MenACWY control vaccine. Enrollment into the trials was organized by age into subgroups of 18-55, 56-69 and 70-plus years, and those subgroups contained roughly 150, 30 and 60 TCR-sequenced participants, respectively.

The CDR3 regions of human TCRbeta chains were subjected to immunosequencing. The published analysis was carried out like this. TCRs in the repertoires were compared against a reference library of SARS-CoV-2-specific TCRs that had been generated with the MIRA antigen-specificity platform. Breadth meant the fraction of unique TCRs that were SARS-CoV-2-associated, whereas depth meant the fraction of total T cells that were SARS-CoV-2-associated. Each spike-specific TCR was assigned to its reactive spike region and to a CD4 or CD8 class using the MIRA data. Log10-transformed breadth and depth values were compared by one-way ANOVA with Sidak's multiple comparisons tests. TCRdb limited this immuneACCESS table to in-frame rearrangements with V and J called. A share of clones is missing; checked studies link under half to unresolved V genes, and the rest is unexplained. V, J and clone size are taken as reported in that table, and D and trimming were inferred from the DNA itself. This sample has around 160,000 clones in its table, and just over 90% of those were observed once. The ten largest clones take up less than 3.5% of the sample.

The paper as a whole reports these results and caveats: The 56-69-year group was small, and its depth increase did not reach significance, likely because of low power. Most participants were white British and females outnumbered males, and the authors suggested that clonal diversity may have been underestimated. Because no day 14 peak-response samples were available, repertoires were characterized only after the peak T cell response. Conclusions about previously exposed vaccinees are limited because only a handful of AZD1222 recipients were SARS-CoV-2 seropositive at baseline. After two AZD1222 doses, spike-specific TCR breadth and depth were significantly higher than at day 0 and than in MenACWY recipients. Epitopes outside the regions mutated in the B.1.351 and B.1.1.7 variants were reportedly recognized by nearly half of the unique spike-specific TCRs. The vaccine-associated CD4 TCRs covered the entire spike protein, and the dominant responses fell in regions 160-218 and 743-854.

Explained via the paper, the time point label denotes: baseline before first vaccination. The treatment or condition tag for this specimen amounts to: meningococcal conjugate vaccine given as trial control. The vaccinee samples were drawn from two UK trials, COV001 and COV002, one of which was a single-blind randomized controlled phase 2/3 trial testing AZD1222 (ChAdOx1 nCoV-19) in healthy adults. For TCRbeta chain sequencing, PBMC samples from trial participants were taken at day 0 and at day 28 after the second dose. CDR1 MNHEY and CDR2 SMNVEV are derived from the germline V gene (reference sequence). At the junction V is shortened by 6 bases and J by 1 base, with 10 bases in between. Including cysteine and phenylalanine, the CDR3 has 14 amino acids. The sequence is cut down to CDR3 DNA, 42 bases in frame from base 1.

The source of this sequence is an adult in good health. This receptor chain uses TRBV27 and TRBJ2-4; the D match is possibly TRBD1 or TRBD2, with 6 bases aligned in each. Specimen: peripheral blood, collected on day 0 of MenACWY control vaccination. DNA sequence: TGTGCCAGCAGGAGAGGGGGGGCCAAAAACATTCAGTACTTC. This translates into CASRRGGAKNIQYF.